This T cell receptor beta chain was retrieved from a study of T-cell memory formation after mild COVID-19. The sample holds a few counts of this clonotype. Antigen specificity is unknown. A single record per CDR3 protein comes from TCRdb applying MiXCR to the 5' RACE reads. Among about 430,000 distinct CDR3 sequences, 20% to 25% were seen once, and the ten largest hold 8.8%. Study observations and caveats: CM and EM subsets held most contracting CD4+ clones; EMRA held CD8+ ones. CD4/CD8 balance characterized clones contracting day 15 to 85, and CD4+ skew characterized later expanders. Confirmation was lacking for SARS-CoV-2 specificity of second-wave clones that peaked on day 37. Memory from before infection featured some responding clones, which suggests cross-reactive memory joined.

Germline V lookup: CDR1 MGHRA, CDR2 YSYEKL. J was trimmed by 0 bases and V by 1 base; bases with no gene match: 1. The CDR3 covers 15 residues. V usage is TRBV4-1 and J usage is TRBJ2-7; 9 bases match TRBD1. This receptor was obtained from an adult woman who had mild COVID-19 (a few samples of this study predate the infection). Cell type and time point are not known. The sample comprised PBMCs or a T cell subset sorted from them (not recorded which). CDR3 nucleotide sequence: TGCGCCAGCAGCCAAGGACAGGGGGTCTCCTACGAGCAGTACTTC. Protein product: CASSQGQGVSYEQYF.